These 26 T cell receptor beta chains originate from one sample sequenced in a study of beta chain features in type 1 diabetes. Antigen specificity for these receptors is unknown. As every portion of the isolated RNA was reverse transcribed, the sequencing read expressed TCRB transcripts. Method: immunoSEQ multiplex PCR; TCRdb's copy keeps in-frame clones and lacks some. The data hold roughly 340,000 clones, with approximately 15% observed a single time. Study outcomes and limitations: Shorter TCRB CDR3s, moderately but significantly so, were found in Type 1 diabetes patients in all four CD4+ subsets.

The sample comprised naive CD4+ T cells from blood. The source is a woman aged 18-30 years with type 1 diabetes.

V is TRBV18 and J is TRBJ1-5; tentatively, D is TRBD1 (6 bases). The V gene's germline CDR1 is KGHSH and CDR2 LQKENI. CDR3 length: 17 residues. Trimming shortened V by 4 bases and J by 5 bases, and 21 bases separated the two germline ends. This CDR3 reads CASSQREGQGTDQPQHF. The CDR3 DNA reads as TGTGCCAGCTCACAACGGGAAGGCCAGGGGACGGATCAGCCCCAGCATTTT.

The gene calls are TRBV11-2 and TRBJ2-1; TRBD2 agrees at 10 bases. J gave up 7 bases and V 5 bases, and 5 bases lay outside the gene matches. CDR1 is SGHAT, CDR2 FQNNGV, per germline. The CDR3 is 14 residues long. The CDR3 DNA follows: TGTGCCAGCAGCGTGGGACTAGCGATTAATGAGCAGTTCTTC. As protein: CASSVGLAINEQFF.

V usage is TRBV5-8 and J usage is TRBJ2-3; TRBD2 matches 7 bases. V lost 7 bases, J lost 3 bases, and 14 bases stayed unmatched. Germline V gene lookup returns CDR1 SGHTS and CDR2 YDEGEE. The CDR3 contains 16 residues. The CDR3 region has the DNA TGTGCCAGCTCTAAGTGGGAGGGCCTTGGTACAGATACGCAGTATTTT. Its protein product is CASSKWEGLGTDTQYF.

This clone was counted many times. The genes are TRBV7-9 and TRBJ2-7, with D uncertain. The CDR3 totals 15 residues. Germline assignment: CDR1 SEHNR and CDR2 FQNEAQ (reference sequence). Trimming removed 5 bases from V and 2 bases from J, with 16 bases in between. The CDR3 region is CASSPSARPPYEQYF. In nucleotides, the CDR3 is TGTGCCAGCAGCCCCAGCGCCCGACCCCCCTACGAGCAGTACTTC. The full variable domain, completed using reference TRBV7-9 and TRBJ2-7, is DTGVSQNPRHKITKRGQNVTFRCDPISEHNRLYWYRQTLGQGPEFLTYFQNEAQLEKSRLLSDRFSAERPKGSFSTLEIQRTEQGDSAMYLCASSPSARPPYEQYFGPGTRLTVT.

This clone was observed a few times. The rearrangement joins TRBV25-1 to TRBJ2-5; TRBD2 matches 7 bases. This CDR3 comprises 16 residues. Germline-derived CDR1 and CDR2 are MGHDK and SYGVNS. V was clipped by 1 base and J by 1 base; unmatched bases: 6. The CDR3 DNA sequence: TGTGCCAGCAGTGAATCATCGGCTAGCGGCCAAGAGACCCAGTACTTC. It is translated as CASSESSASGQETQYF. The full variable domain, with the rest looked up from reference TRBV25-1 and TRBJ2-5, is EADIYQTPRYLVIGTGKKITLECSQTMGHDKMYWYQQDPGMELHLIHYSYGVNSTEKGDLSSESTVSRIRTEHFPLTLESARPSHTSQYLCASSESSASGQETQYFGPGTRLLVL.

This clone was counted at least ten times. This chain uses TRBV4-3 with TRBJ2-1; 9 bases line up with TRBD2. Germline V gene lookup returns CDR1 LGHNA and CDR2 YSLEER. This CDR3 spans 17 amino acids. Trimming at V came to 1 base and at J to 4 bases, leaving 8 bases not matched to a gene. The CDR3: CASSQVRASGTYNEQFF. CDR3 nucleotide sequence: TGCGCCAGCAGCCAAGTCCGGGCTAGCGGGACTTACAATGAGCAGTTCTTC.

Only a few counts were recorded for this clone. The V and J genes are TRBV5-1 and TRBJ2-2; D ambiguous. V lost 0 bases, J lost 7 bases, and 7 bases lay in between. Per the germline V gene, CDR1 is SGHRS and CDR2 is YFSETQ. This CDR3 contains 13 residues. The CDR3 region is CASSLGLVGELFF. CDR3 in DNA: TGCGCCAGCAGCTTGGGGCTCGTCGGGGAGCTGTTTTTT.

CDR3 residues: CASSERGGDTQYF. DNA of the CDR3: TGTGCCAGCAGCGAAAGAGGCGGAGATACGCAGTATTTT. This rearrangement joins TRBV7-2 to TRBJ2-3; no firm D call. The CDR3 contains 13 residues. Germline V gives CDR1 SGHTA, CDR2 FQGNSA. V was cut by 5 bases and J by 5 bases, with 11 bases left in between.

This clone was counted only a few times. V gene TRBV2 combines with J gene TRBJ1-5, with TRBD1 matching over 10 bases. Germline V gene data show CDR1 as SNHLY and CDR2 as FYNNEI. The CDR3 sequence is 16 residues long. Trimming removed 6 bases from V and 7 bases from J; junction bases left unmatched: 12. CDR3 nucleotide sequence: TGTGCCAGCAGGGACGGGACAGGGGTCGAAGGACAGCCCCAGCATTTT. As protein: CASRDGTGVEGQPQHF.

The chain carries TRBV7-2 and TRBJ2-7; TRBD1 is a possible D gene (6 bases). The CDR3 sequence is 15 residues long. Germline V CDR1 and CDR2: SGHTA, FQGNSA. Trimming removed 5 bases from V and 3 bases from J, with 17 bases in between. CDR3 nucleotides: TGTGCCAGCAGCGGGGGCTCGACTCCGTTCTACGAGCAGTACGTC. Its protein product is CASSGGSTPFYEQYV.

This clone was counted only a few times. This chain uses TRBV6-5 with TRBJ1-5, with D hard to call. The CDR3 runs to 15 residues. The germline CDR1 and CDR2 sequences are MNHEY and SVGAGI. Trimming stripped 6 bases from V and 0 bases from J, with 12 bases between. The CDR3 nucleotides are TGTGCCAGCAGGTCCGCGGGTTTTAGCAATCAGCCCCAGCATTTT. This gives the protein CASRSAGFSNQPQHF.

V is TRBV7-9 and J is TRBJ1-1, with 8 bases matching TRBD1. The length of the CDR3 is 13 residues. Trimming at V came to 2 bases and at J to 5 bases, leaving 1 base not matched to a gene. CDR1 is SEHNR and CDR2 is FQNEAQ in the germline V gene (reference sequence). The DNA for the CDR3 is TGTGCCAGCAGCTTAAACAGGGGGACTGAAGCTTTCTTT. Translating gives CASSLNRGTEAFF.

This clone was counted only a few times. The rearrangement links TRBV7-9 to TRBJ1-1; D is unresolved. This CDR3 contains 16 residues. CDR1 is SEHNR and CDR2 is FQNEAQ in the germline V gene (reference sequence). With 3 bases removed from V and 1 base from J, the gap between germline ends came to 15 bases. CDR3 sequence reads: CASSFYSPRGNTEAFF. Here the CDR3 DNA reads TGTGCCAGCAGCTTCTATTCACCCCGGGGGAACACTGAAGCTTTCTTT.

V usage is TRBV28 and J usage is TRBJ2-7; D perhaps matches TRBD1 (6 bases). The V and J ends lost 3 bases and 3 bases respectively, with 6 bases between them. CDR1 MDHEN and CDR2 SYDVKM come from the germline V gene. The CDR3 runs 12 residues. The CDR3 DNA sequence: TGTGCCAGCAGTTTGGACAGCTACGAGCAGTACGTC. The encoded protein is CASSLDSYEQYV.

V is TRBV30 and J is TRBJ2-1; D is possibly TRBD2 (6 bases). V was clipped by 5 bases and J by 9 bases, with 17 bases between them. The CDR3 is 13 residues long. From germline, CDR1 is GTSNPN and CDR2 SVGIG (reference sequence). DNA for the CDR3: TGTGCCTGGGATTGGGGGGAGCGTGGTGAGCAGTTCTTC. Its translation: CAWDWGERGEQFF.

The rearrangement joins TRBV18 to TRBJ1-2; 7 bases fit TRBD1. Germline assignment: CDR1 KGHSH and CDR2 LQKENI. CDR3 length equals 14 residues. Trimming cost V 3 bases and J 6 bases; bases outside gene matches: 7. The DNA of the CDR3 is TGTGCCAGCTCACCTGCGGGACAGCGCCATGGCTACACCTTC. It codes for CASSPAGQRHGYTF.

This clone was observed a few times. The rearrangement links TRBV29-1 to TRBJ2-7; 7 bases line up with TRBD2. Unmatched junction bases numbered 4, after V lost 4 bases and J lost 1 base. CDR1 SQVTM and CDR2 ANQGSEA come from the germline V gene. CDR3 size: 13 residues. The CDR3 DNA reads TGCAGCGTTGGTCGGCGGGAGTCCTACGAGCAGTACTTC. This translates into CSVGRRESYEQYF.

A few counts support this clone. The genes are TRBV7-2 and TRBJ2-3, with D perhaps TRBD2 (5 bases). Germline V gives CDR1 SGHTA, CDR2 FQGNSA. Trimming cost V 1 base and J 0 bases, with 11 bases left between them. The CDR3 runs 16 residues. CDR3: CASSLVTGGSTDTQYF. The DNA of the CDR3 is TGTGCCAGCAGCTTAGTAACTGGAGGCAGCACAGATACGCAGTATTTT.

V is TRBV7-2 and J is TRBJ2-6; TRBD2 matches at 7 bases. CDR3 length: 17 residues. V lost 2 bases to trimming and J lost 2 bases; unmatched junction nucleotides: 6. Germline V gene data show CDR1 as SGHTA and CDR2 as FQGNSA. The CDR3 nucleotides are TGTGCCAGCAGCTTAATTGGCGGGAGTGCTGGGGCCAACGTCCTGACTTTC. This encodes CASSLIGGSAGANVLTF.

The chain links TRBV15 to TRBJ1-2, with TRBD1 identical over 9 bases. The CDR3 totals 13 residues. Germline trimming cut 5 bases from V and 5 bases from J; bases unmatched to any gene: 3. Germline V gene lookup returns CDR1 LNHNV and CDR2 YYDKDF (reference sequence). The CDR3 loop is CATSPTGGYGYTF. The CDR3, as DNA: TGTGCCACCAGCCCGACAGGGGGGTATGGCTACACCTTC.

The CDR3 coding sequence is TGTGCCAGCAGCTTAGTTCAGGGCCATTACGAGCAGTACGTC. Translated, it gives CASSLVQGHYEQYV. This sequence joins TRBV7-8 and TRBJ2-7; D may be TRBD1 (5 bases). Trimming stripped 1 base from V and 4 bases from J, with 11 bases between. The CDR3 has 14 residues. Germline loops: CDR1 SGHVS, CDR2 FQNEAQ.

A few counts support this clone. The V gene is TRBV18, the J gene TRBJ2-1; maybe TRBD2 (5 bases). Germline values: CDR1 KGHSH, CDR2 LQKENI. The length of the CDR3 is 13 residues. Deletions cut 1 base from V and 10 bases from J, with 11 bases between. The CDR3 DNA follows: TGTGCCAGCTCACCACGCCCCTCGGGGGAGCAGTTCTTC. The encoded protein is CASSPRPSGEQFF.

The table lists this clone with a few counts. The chain carries TRBV5-6 and TRBJ1-1; maybe TRBD1 (5 bases). This CDR3 is built from 13 residues. Trimming stripped 6 bases from V and 5 bases from J, with 14 bases between. Germline V gives CDR1 SGHDT, CDR2 YYEEEE. The DNA for the CDR3 is TGTGCCAGCACCGCGAGCGGGGGAACTGAAGCTTTCTTT. Protein product: CASTASGGTEAFF.

This chain uses TRBV19 with TRBJ2-7; the D gene is possibly TRBD1 (6 bases). The V and J ends lost 5 bases and 3 bases respectively, with 11 bases between them. The CDR3 is 13 residues long. From germline, CDR1 is LNHDA and CDR2 SQIVND (reference sequence). CDR3 sequence reads: CASSRDTRYEQYF. The CDR3 region has the DNA TGTGCCAGTAGTCGGGACACACGCTACGAGCAGTACTTC.

This clone turned up a few times. The rearrangement uses TRBV7-2 and TRBJ2-1, with D possibly TRBD2 on 6 matching bases. V shed 0 bases and J shed 8 bases, with 32 bases lying between them. The CDR3 extends over 21 amino acids. The germline CDR1 and CDR2 sequences are SGHTA and FQGNSA. The CDR3 coding sequence is TGTGCCAGCAGCTTAGCGCTAAGGACCCGTGTTGGAGGGAGAGAAGGGCATGAGCAGTTCTTC. This translates into CASSLALRTRVGGREGHEQFF.

This clone has only a few counts. The chain couples TRBV4-1 to TRBJ2-3; tentative D call: TRBD2 (5 bases). Trimming cost V 5 bases and J 3 bases, with 18 bases left between them. Germline CDR1 and CDR2: MGHRA and YSYEKL. The CDR3 runs to 16 residues. The CDR3 loop reads CASSVSLAVGTDTQYF. The DNA of the CDR3 is TGCGCCAGCAGCGTTTCTCTAGCTGTGGGTACAGATACGCAGTATTTT.